This T cell receptor beta chain was sequenced in a study of blood T cell repertoires in COVID-19. This CDR3 spans 14 amino acids. From germline, CDR1 is SGHDN and CDR2 FVKESK. Trimming left V 1 base short and J 3 bases short, with 9 bases between. The assay was immunoSEQ multiplex PCR, and TCRdb's table has in-frame clones only and misses some. The repertoire consists of fewer than 200,000 clones, with roughly 85% occurring once and the leading ten covering less than 30%. This TCR was sampled from a woman in her sixties or seventies with acute or convalescent COVID-19. The chain employs TRBV14 and TRBJ2-5; D is possibly TRBD1 (5 bases). Sequenced: peripheral blood. The CDR3 DNA reads TGTGCCAGCAGCCAAGTATTCAGGGAAGAGACCCAGTACTTC. Translating gives CASSQVFREETQYF.